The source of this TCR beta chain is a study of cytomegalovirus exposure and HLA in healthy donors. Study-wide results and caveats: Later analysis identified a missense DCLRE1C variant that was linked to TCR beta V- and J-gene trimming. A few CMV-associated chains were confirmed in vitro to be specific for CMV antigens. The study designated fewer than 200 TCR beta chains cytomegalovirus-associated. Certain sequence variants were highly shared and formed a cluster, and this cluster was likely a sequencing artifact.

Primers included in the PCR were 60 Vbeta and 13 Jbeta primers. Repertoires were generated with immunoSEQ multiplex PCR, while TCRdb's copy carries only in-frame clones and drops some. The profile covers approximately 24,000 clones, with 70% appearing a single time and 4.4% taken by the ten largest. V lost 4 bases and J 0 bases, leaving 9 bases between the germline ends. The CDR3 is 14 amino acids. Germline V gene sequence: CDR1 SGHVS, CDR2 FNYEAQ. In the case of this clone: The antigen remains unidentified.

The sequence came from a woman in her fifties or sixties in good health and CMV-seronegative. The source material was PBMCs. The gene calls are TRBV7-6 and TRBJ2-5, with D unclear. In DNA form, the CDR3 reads TGTGCCAGCAGCTCCAACTCGTACCAAGAGACCCAGTACTTC. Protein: CASSSNSYQETQYF.